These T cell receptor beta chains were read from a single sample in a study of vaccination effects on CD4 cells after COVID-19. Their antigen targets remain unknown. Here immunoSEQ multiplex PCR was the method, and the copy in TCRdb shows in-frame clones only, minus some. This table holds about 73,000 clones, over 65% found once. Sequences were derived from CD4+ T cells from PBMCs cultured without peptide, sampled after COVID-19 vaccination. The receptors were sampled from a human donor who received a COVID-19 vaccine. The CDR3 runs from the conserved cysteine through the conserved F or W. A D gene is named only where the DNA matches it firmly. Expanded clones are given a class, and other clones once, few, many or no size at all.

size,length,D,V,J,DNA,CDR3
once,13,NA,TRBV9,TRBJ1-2,TGTGCCAGCAGCCGAGGACGGCAAGATGGCTACACCTTC,CASSRGRQDGYTF
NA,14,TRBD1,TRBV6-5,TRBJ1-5,TGTGCCAGCAAGACAGGGTATAGCAATCAGCCCCAGCATTTT,CASKTGYSNQPQHF
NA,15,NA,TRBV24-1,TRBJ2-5,TGTGCCACCAGTGACCCCGCGGGGCCCCAAGAGACCCAGTACTTC,CATSDPAGPQETQYF
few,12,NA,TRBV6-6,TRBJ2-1,TGTGCCAGCAGTTACCACCTAGATGAGCAGTTCTTC,CASSYHLDEQFF
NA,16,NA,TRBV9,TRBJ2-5,TGTGCCAGCAGCGTAGATGTCGGCGGGGCCCAAGAGACCCAGTACTTC,CASSVDVGGAQETQYF
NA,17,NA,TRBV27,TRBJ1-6,TGTGCCAGCAGTTTTCAATCCGGGAGGGTAAATAATTCACCCCTCCACTTT,CASSFQSGRVNNSPLHF
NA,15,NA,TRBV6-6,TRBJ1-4,TGTGCCAGCAGCGCCGGGGGGGTAACTAATGAAAAACTGTTTTTT,CASSAGGVTNEKLFF
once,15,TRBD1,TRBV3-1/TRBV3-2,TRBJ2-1,TGTGCCAGCAGCCACACGGGACAGGGGAGGAATGAGCAGTTCTTC,CASSHTGQGRNEQFF
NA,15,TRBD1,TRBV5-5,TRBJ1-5,TGTGCCAGCAGCTGGAACCGGGACAGGGGACAGCCCCAGCATTTT,CASSWNRDRGQPQHF
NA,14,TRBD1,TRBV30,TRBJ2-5,TGTGCCTGGGGCATAGGGACAGGGAGGGAGACCCAGTACTTC,CAWGIGTGRETQYF
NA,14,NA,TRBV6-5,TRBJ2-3,TGTGCCAGCAGCCGGGACACCGGCACAGATACGCAGTATTTT,CASSRDTGTDTQYF
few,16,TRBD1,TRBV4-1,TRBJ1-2,TGCGCCAGCAGCCAAGCACAAACAGGGGGCCGTTTAGGCTACACCTTC,CASSQAQTGGRLGYTF
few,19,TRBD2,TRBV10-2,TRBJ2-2,TGCGCCAGCAGTGAGTCGTCCCGGACTAGGTGGACGGGCACCGGGGAGCTGTTTTTT,CASSESSRTRWTGTGELFF
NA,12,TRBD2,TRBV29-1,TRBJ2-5,TGCAGCTCTCTAGCGGGGGGGGAGACCCAGTACTTC,CSSLAGGETQYF
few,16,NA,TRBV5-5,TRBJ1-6,TGTGCCAGCAGCTGGGATGCGGGCAGGGGCATTTCACCCCTCCACTTT,CASSWDAGRGISPLHF
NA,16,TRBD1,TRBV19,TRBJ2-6,TGTGCCAGTAGTTTGACAGGGGTCTCTGGGGCCAACGTCCTGACTTTC,CASSLTGVSGANVLTF
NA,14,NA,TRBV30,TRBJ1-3,TGTGCCTGGACCCCGGCCGGCACTGGAAACACCATATATTTT,CAWTPAGTGNTIYF